These T cell receptor beta chains were read from a single sample in a study of tumor and adjacent non-tumor tissue in lung cancer. TCRdb re-derived calls from the multiplex PCR reads in MiXCR, one entry per CDR3 protein. The table includes 200,000 to 250,000 distinct CDR3 sequences, 70% to 75% detected once. The sample comprised lung tumor tissue. The receptor set was obtained from a man aged 60 to 75 with non-small cell lung cancer. Both conserved end residues are part of each CDR3. The order of the fields is clone size, J gene, V gene, D gene, CDR3 DNA, CDR3 protein. The D gene is left open where the match is weak. Clone sizes are given selectively: once, few, many, or a class where the clone is expanded.

>many|TRBJ2-5|TRBV29-1|TRBD1
TGCAGCGTTGTAGAGCAGGGGGCCGTCGGAGAGACCCAGTACTTC
CSVVEQGAVGETQYF
>.|TRBJ1-4|TRBV11-2|.
TGTGCCAGCGACACCAGACTGAATGAAAAACTGTTTTTT
CASDTRLNEKLFF
>.|TRBJ1-5|TRBV20-1|TRBD1
TGCAGTGTTAGAGATGTCCGGGACAGCCATCAGCCCCCGCATTTT
CSVRDVRDSHQPPHF
>.|TRBJ2-7|TRBV6-5|.
TGTGCCAGCAGTTACTCGATGAGGGCCTACGAGCAGTACTTC
CASSYSMRAYEQYF
>.|TRBJ2-1|TRBV7-9|.
TGTGCCAGCAGCCCACAGGGAGTGTGGCAGTTCTTC
CASSPQGVWQFF
>.|TRBJ2-3|TRBV20-1|TRBD1
TGCAGTGCTCACAGTCGGGACAGGGCGGGAGATACGCAGTATTTT
CSAHSRDRAGDTQYF
>once|TRBJ1-2|TRBV11-3|.
TGTGCCAGCAGCGACTGGACATGGGACTATGGCTACACCTTC
CASSDWTWDYGYTF
>.|TRBJ2-1|TRBV12-5|TRBD1
TGTGCTAGTGGTTCCCAACAGGGGGCAATCAATGAGCCGTTCTTC
CASGSQQGAINEPFF
>.|TRBJ2-5|TRBV29-1|TRBD2
TGCAGCGTTGATGGCGGGAGGGTCGGTGAGACCCAGTACTTC
CSVDGGRVGETQYF
>.|TRBJ1-5|TRBV28|.
TGTGCCAGCTGCAGGGGTTTCAATCAGTCCCAGCATTTT
CASCRGFNQSQHF
>.|TRBJ2-7|TRBV29-1|TRBD1
TGCAGCGTTGAAGATCGGGGTCAGGGGGAAGGAGACCAGTATTTC
CSVEDRGQGEGDQYF
>.|TRBJ2-3|TRBV14|TRBD2
TGTGCCAGGAGCCAAGGACTAGCGGGGGGCGTGGGGACGCAGTATTTT
CARSQGLAGGVGTQYF
>many|TRBJ1-5|TRBV20-1|TRBD1
TGCAGTGCTATTCCGGGACAGGGGCGCATTCAGCCCCAGCATTTT
CSAIPGQGRIQPQHF
>.|TRBJ2-7|TRBV5-4|TRBD2
TGTGCCAGCAGCTGGGGGACTAGCGGAGACTACGCGCAATACTTC
CASSWGTSGDYAQYF
>many|TRBJ2-1|TRBV6-6|TRBD1
TGTGCCAGCACCCTCGGACAGGGAGGTTTTGATGAGCAGTTCTTC
CASTLGQGGFDEQFF
>.|TRBJ1-6|TRBV11-2|.
TGTGCCAGCAGCTTAGACTCGGGGACGACATCCCTCCACTTT
CASSLDSGTTSLHF
>.|TRBJ2-3|TRBV7-2|TRBD2
TGTGCCAGCAGCTTAAATAGCGGGGGCACAGATACGCAGTATTTT
CASSLNSGGTDTQYF
>.|TRBJ2-3|TRBV20-1|TRBD1
TGCAGTACTAGATCTGCTAGGGGACAGGGGGGAACAGATACGCAGTATTTT
CSTRSARGQGGTDTQYF
>.|TRBJ2-3|TRBV6-6|.
TGTGCCAGTGGAGAGGGCCTCCACATAGATACGCAGTATTTT
CASGEGLHIDTQYF
>.|TRBJ2-3|TRBV5-6|.
TGTGCCAGCACCTTACAGGTATCAGATACGCAGTATTTT
CASTLQVSDTQYF
>.|TRBJ2-5|TRBV20-1|.
TGCAGTGTTAGAGTAGGGATCGTTCCGACCCAGTACTTC
CSVRVGIVPTQYF
>.|TRBJ1-5|TRBV6-1|TRBD1
TGTGCCAGCAGTGAGGACAGGGGGCGCAGCCAGCCCCAGCATTTT
CASSEDRGRSQPQHF
>.|TRBJ2-3|TRBV20-1|.
TGCAATGCTAGAGATCCAGGGGTCGCAGATATGCAGTATTTT
CNARDPGVADMQYF
>.|TRBJ2-1|TRBV11-2|.
TGTGCCAGCAGTTATGCATTTTACAATGAGCAGTTTTTC
CASSYAFYNEQFF
>.|TRBJ2-6|TRBV6-2/TRBV6-3|TRBD1
TGTGCCAGCAGAACGGAACAGGGGGCCGACGGGACCAACGTCCTGACTTTC
CASRTEQGADGTNVLTF
>.|TRBJ1-1|TRBV11-2|.
TGTGCCAGCAGTATAGTCGGGAGGGCCACTGAAGCTTTCTTT
CASSIVGRATEAFF
>many|TRBJ2-2|TRBV12-3/TRBV12-4|TRBD2
TGTGCCAGCAGTTTCCTAGCGGCGAACACCGGGGAGCTGTTTTTT
CASSFLAANTGELFF
>many|TRBJ2-7|TRBV4-1|.
TGCGCCAGCAGCCAAGTGGGAGAGCAGTACTTC
CASSQVGEQYF
>many|TRBJ1-1|TRBV4-3|.
TGCGCCAGCAGCCAAGAGGGAGGACGGGTCACTGAAGCTTTCTTT
CASSQEGGRVTEAFF
>many|TRBJ2-1|TRBV10-2|TRBD2
TGCGCCAGCAACGGGGGGGTGACCTACAATGAGCAGTTCTTC
CASNGGVTYNEQFF
>.|TRBJ1-1|TRBV11-2|.
TGTGCCAGCACTTCCGGAGTAGCCGGGAACAATGAAGCTCTCTTT
CASTSGVAGNNEALF
>once|TRBJ2-3|TRBV20-1|TRBD2
TGCAGTGGGACTAGCGGTAAAGATGCGCAGTATTTT
CSGTSGKDAQYF